This T cell receptor beta chain was sequenced during a study of cytomegalovirus exposure and HLA in healthy donors. Both 60 Vbeta primers and 13 Jbeta primers went into the PCR. Some clones are missing from TCRdb's copy, which holds only in-frame ones; the method was immunoSEQ multiplex PCR. This sample has about 160,000 clones, with approximately 72% found just once. This CDR3 region has 11 residues. Germline V gives CDR1 MNHEY, CDR2 SVGAGI. This clone was picked up one time. The antigen is undetermined. Study conclusions and caveats: Using a false discovery rate of 0.05, a later analysis showed that approximately 18,000 TCR beta sequences were associated with HLA alleles.

Though nominally healthy at sampling, donors likely had unrecorded immune exposures. The sequencing input was PBMCs. The V call is TRBV6-5, the J call TRBJ2-7; D is unclear. The clonotype originates from a man aged 18 to 35 in good health and CMV-seronegative. The CDR3 reads CVTASSYEQYF. In DNA form, the CDR3 reads TGTGTCACAGCAAGCTCCTACGAGCAGTACTTC.